This T cell receptor beta chain was retrieved from a study of Ad26.COV2.S vaccination and SARS-CoV-2 variants. Study context: The Ad26.COV2.S arm of the COV1001 trial was where the donor was placed.

CDR1 LGHNT and CDR2 FRNRAP come from the germline V gene. The CDR3 length is 15 residues. V was clipped by 7 bases and J by 7 bases; unmatched bases: 10. This clone was seen just once. The antigen is not known. Study results and limitations: The breadth of spike-specific CD8+ and CD4+ T cell responses after vaccination was reportedly substantial. Researchers cautioned that TCR breadth and depth analyses may have underestimated total T cell responses.

Sample treatment: 15 to 20 received Ad26.COV2.S at low or high dose, single or two shots; roughly five received placebo; per-sample allocation not given. Collection of the samples took place on day 63 after the first injection of vaccine or placebo. The method was immunoSEQ multiplex PCR; TCRdb's version includes in-frame clones alone and lacks a portion of them. Of 300,000 to 350,000 clones in the sample, 80% to 90% are singletons; the top ten hold approximately 11%. The rearrangement uses TRBV12-5 and TRBJ1-5; 10 bases fit TRBD1. The sequence came from a person between 18 and 59 years old who received the Ad26.COV2.S COVID-19 vaccine or a placebo. The specimen was peripheral blood, collected in a trial of Ad26.COV2.S vaccine versus placebo. CDR3 region: CASALRTGGRQPQHF. CDR3 nucleotide sequence: TGTGCTAGTGCCCTAAGGACAGGGGGGCGGCAGCCCCAGCATTTT.